A few counts support the clone carrying this TCR beta chain. Its antigen is as yet unknown. From the 5' RACE reads, TCRdb called clonotypes with MiXCR, one entry per CDR3 protein. The sample lists just over 300,000 distinct CDR3 sequences, approximately 3.9% seen once, with 20% to 30% in the top ten. The data were obtained in a study of T cells after yellow fever vaccination. General study results and limits: CD4 and CD8 compartments shared a small share of clonotypes, likely from convergent recombination.

From germline, CDR1 is MNHEY and CDR2 SMNVEV (reference sequence). The CDR3 runs 15 residues. V dropped 7 bases and J dropped 1 base, with 17 bases sitting between them. This TCR was recovered from a man between 18 and 29 years old who received the YFV17D yellow fever vaccine. V usage is TRBV27 and J usage is TRBJ2-7; weak D call: TRBD2 (6 bases). The sample consisted of PBMCs, taken on the day of the yellow fever booster vaccination. DNA for the CDR3: TGTGCCAGCAAAGGATTGGGACTGCAATCCTACGAGCAGTACTTC. Translating gives CASKGLGLQSYEQYF.